Shown below are 28 T cell receptor beta chains from a single sample sequenced in a study of CD8 T cells in Susac syndrome. Reverse transcription of 0.5 to 1 ug RNA was performed with random hexamers. TCRdb reprocessed the immunoSEQ multiplex PCR reads via MiXCR and lists one record per CDR3 protein. The data contain over 350,000 distinct CDR3 sequences, approximately 85% of them seen just once; the ten biggest clones take up under 0.15%. Input material: CD8+ T cells from PBMCs. These TCRs come from a human donor with multiple sclerosis.

This sequence joins TRBV27 and TRBJ1-1; maybe TRBD1 (5 bases). V was clipped by 6 bases and J by 4 bases, with 9 bases between them. Germline V gives CDR1 MNHEY, CDR2 SMNVEV (reference sequence). CDR3 size: 12 residues. CDR3 amino acids: CASRRGITEAFF. In DNA, the CDR3 is TGTGCCAGCAGGAGGGGAATCACTGAAGCTTTCTTT.

V and J are TRBV7-8 and TRBJ2-1; perhaps TRBD2 as D (6 bases). The V gene's germline CDR1 is SGHVS and CDR2 FQNEAQ. The CDR3 loop spans 13 amino acids. Deletions cut 1 base from V and 7 bases from J, with 8 bases between. In nucleotides, the CDR3 is TGTGCCAGCAGCTTAGTAGGGACTAATGAGCAGTTCTTC. It yields the protein CASSLVGTNEQFF.

The chain couples TRBV27 to TRBJ1-1, with 10 bases matching TRBD1. Germline-derived CDR1 and CDR2 are MNHEY and SMNVEV (reference sequence). The V gene end was trimmed by 5 bases and the J gene end by 1 base; junction bases not matched to a gene: 4. This CDR3 has 15 residues. CDR3 loop: CASSERQGANTEAFF. CDR3 bases: TGTGCCAGCAGTGAACGACAGGGGGCGAACACTGAAGCTTTCTTT.

V gene TRBV15 combines with J gene TRBJ2-6; D unclear. CDR1 is LNHNV, CDR2 YYDKDF, per germline (reference sequence). The CDR3 is 16 amino acids. Trimming removed 0 bases from V and 1 base from J, with 7 bases in between. CDR3 amino acids: CATSREWGSGANVLTF. The CDR3 DNA follows: TGTGCCACCAGCAGAGAGTGGGGATCTGGGGCCAACGTCCTGACTTTC.

The J gene is TRBJ1-2, the V gene TRBV11-1; D possibly corresponds to TRBD1 (6 bases). Trimming left V 5 bases short and J 5 bases short, with 18 bases between. The CDR3 loop spans 15 amino acids. From germline, CDR1 is SGHAT and CDR2 FQDESV (reference sequence). The CDR3 nucleotides are TGTGCCAGCAGCGCCCACGGACAGAGTCCTTATGGCTACACCTTC. Its protein product is CASSAHGQSPYGYTF.

V gene TRBV7-3 combines with J gene TRBJ2-1; TRBD2 matches 10 bases. CDR1 is SGHTA and CDR2 is FQGTGA in the germline V gene. The J segment lost 6 bases and the V segment lost 3 bases, leaving 5 bases of the junction unmatched. The CDR3 sequence is 15 residues long. The CDR3 DNA reads as TGTGCCAGCAGCTTTGGAGCGGGAGGGCCCAATGAGCAGTTCTTC. It encodes CASSFGAGGPNEQFF.

The rearrangement uses TRBV9 and TRBJ2-2, with D perhaps given as TRBD1 or TRBD2 (6 bases each). V was clipped by 4 bases and J by 1 base, with 14 bases between them. From germline, CDR1 is SGDLS and CDR2 YYNGEE. This CDR3 contains 16 residues. CDR3 bases: TGTGCCAGCAGCCCACAGGGACTTCAGAACACCGGGGAGCTGTTTTTT. Protein: CASSPQGLQNTGELFF.

This clonotype is a singleton in its sample. The chain recombines TRBV7-6 with TRBJ2-3; 7 nucleotides align to TRBD2. Germline V lookup: CDR1 SGHVS, CDR2 FNYEAQ. This CDR3 spans 17 amino acids. V was pared by 1 base and J by 3 bases, with 10 bases of the junction left unmatched. The chain's CDR3 is CASSLEAGVTGTDTQYF. CDR3 bases: TGTGCCAGCAGCTTAGAGGCGGGGGTCACTGGGACAGATACGCAGTATTTT.

The J gene is TRBJ2-5, the V gene TRBV9; 11 bases fit TRBD2. Germline V gives CDR1 SGDLS, CDR2 YYNGEE. This CDR3 spans 15 amino acids. J lost 3 bases, V lost 3 bases, and 4 bases had no gene match. The CDR3, as DNA: TGTGCCAGCAGCGCCCTTAGCGGGGGGGAAGAGACCCAGTACTTC. It yields the protein CASSALSGGEETQYF.

The genes are TRBV7-9 and TRBJ2-6, with TRBD1 matching 7 bases. Germline V lookup: CDR1 SEHNR, CDR2 FQNEAQ (reference sequence). The junction had 10 bases not matched to a gene; V was cut back by 4 bases and J by 4 bases. The CDR3 covers 17 residues. The CDR3 nucleotides are TGTGCCAGCAGCTCCGACAGGGAACTAGGAGGGGCCAACGTCCTGACTTTC. As protein: CASSSDRELGGANVLTF.

This clonotype has a single count. This chain connects TRBV9 to TRBJ1-1; 8 bases fit TRBD1. V was clipped by 3 bases and J by 4 bases; unmatched bases: 8. This CDR3 is 15 amino acids long. Germline V gene lookup returns CDR1 SGDLS and CDR2 YYNGEE. The CDR3 here is CASSGYGQGGTEAFF. The CDR3 coding sequence is TGTGCCAGCAGCGGCTATGGACAGGGAGGCACTGAAGCTTTCTTT. The full variable domain, in which reference TRBV9 and TRBJ1-1 provide the parts outside the CDR3, is DSGVTQTPKHLITATGQRVTLRCSPRSGDLSVYWYQQSLDQGLQFLIQYYNGEERAKGNILERFSAQQFPDLHSELNLSSLELGDSALYFCASSGYGQGGTEAFFGQGTRLTVV.

This rearrangement joins TRBV12-3 or TRBV12-4 to TRBJ2-3, with TRBD2 matching 10 bases. This CDR3 has 16 amino acids. With V trimmed by 3 bases and J by 3 bases, 6 bases remained unmatched. CDR3 amino acids: CASSFGISGRTDTQYF. CDR3 in DNA: TGTGCCAGCAGTTTTGGGATTAGCGGGAGGACAGATACGCAGTATTTT.

This clonotype is a singleton in its sample. V usage is TRBV27 and J usage is TRBJ2-1; 11 bases agree with TRBD2. This CDR3 is built from 15 residues. Losses at the gene ends were 3 bases for V and 6 bases for J; bases not matched to a gene: 4. CDR1 and CDR2 (germline): MNHEY, SMNVEV (reference sequence). In DNA, the CDR3 is TGTGCCAGCAGTTTCCTACTAGCGGGGGTCAATGAGCAGTTCTTC. This sequence encodes CASSFLLAGVNEQFF.

The rearrangement links TRBV24-1 to TRBJ2-3; no clear D. In germline, CDR1 is KGHDR, CDR2 SFDVKD. This CDR3 has 13 residues. The V end was cut by 1 base, the J end by 6 bases, with 7 bases between. CDR3 coding DNA: TGTGCCACCAGTGATTTCGGTTCGGATACGCAGTATTTT. This sequence encodes CATSDFGSDTQYF.

The chain combines TRBV3-1 with TRBJ2-7; tentatively, D is TRBD1 or TRBD2 (5 bases each). This CDR3 is built from 16 residues. Per germline, CDR1 LGHDT and CDR2 YNNKEL (reference sequence). Trimming took 3 bases from V and 0 from J, leaving 15 bases between them. As DNA, the CDR3 is TGTGCCAGCAGCCATGACCAGGGAGTTACCTCCTACGAGCAGTACTTC. This sequence encodes CASSHDQGVTSYEQYF.

This clonotype showed up just once. The gene calls are TRBV7-9 and TRBJ1-2; TRBD1 agrees at 7 bases. Losses at the gene ends were 5 bases for V and 3 bases for J; bases not matched to a gene: 12. CDR3 size: 16 residues. The germline V gene encodes CDR1 SEHNR and CDR2 FQNEAQ (reference sequence). This chain's CDR3 is CASSPLTGEWDYGYTF. In DNA, the CDR3 is TGTGCCAGCAGCCCCTTAACAGGGGAGTGGGACTATGGCTACACCTTC.

The chain carries TRBV27 and TRBJ2-7; D unclear. V was cut by 7 bases and J by 1 base, with 11 bases left in between. CDR3 length equals 13 residues. Germline CDR1 reads MNHEY; CDR2 reads SMNVEV (reference sequence). CDR3 sequence: CASTPLGSYEQYF. CDR3 in DNA: TGTGCCAGCACTCCTCTGGGGTCCTACGAGCAGTACTTC.

This clonotype was recorded once. The DNA of the CDR3 is TGTGCCATCAGTGAAGTTGGGACTGAAGCTTTCTTT. Protein: CAISEVGTEAFF. The chain uses TRBV10-3 and TRBJ1-1; D uncertain. CDR1 is ENHRY, CDR2 SYGVKD, per germline. The V end lost 3 bases, the J end lost 5 bases, and 7 bases lay between the germline ends. This CDR3 has 12 residues.

This chain connects TRBV27 to TRBJ2-7; no clear D gene. The CDR3 is 13 residues long. Germline V CDR1 and CDR2: MNHEY, SMNVEV (reference sequence). Trimming shortened V by 5 bases and J by 5 bases, and 13 bases separated the two germline ends. CDR3 coding DNA: TGTGCCAGCAGTGCGTCCCTCGGCAACGAGCAGTACTTC. Protein sequence: CASSASLGNEQYF.

CDR3 residues: CAWNLQGSTEAFF. CDR3 DNA sequence: TGTGCCTGGAACCTTCAGGGGAGCACTGAAGCTTTCTTT. The V and J genes are TRBV30 and TRBJ1-1; tentative D call: TRBD1 (6 bases). The CDR3 has 13 amino acids. Germline loops: CDR1 GTSNPN, CDR2 SVGIG (reference sequence). V was cut by 4 bases and J by 4 bases, with 13 bases left in between.

This clonotype turned up a few times. The V call is TRBV19, the J call TRBJ2-7, with 8 nucleotides matching TRBD1. From germline, CDR1 is LNHDA and CDR2 SQIVND (reference sequence). The J segment lost 3 bases and the V segment lost 7 bases, leaving 5 bases of the junction unmatched. This CDR3 has 13 amino acids. The CDR3 bases are TGTGCCAGTACGGGGACAGGCAGCTACGAGCAGTACTTC. Translated, it gives CASTGTGSYEQYF. The whole variable domain, remainder taken from reference TRBV19 and TRBJ2-7, is DGGITQSPKYLFRKEGQNVTLSCEQNLNHDAMYWYRQDPGQGLRLIYYSQIVNDFQKGDIAEGYSVSREKKESFPLTVTSAQKNPTAFYLCASTGTGSYEQYFGPGTRLTVT.

This clonotype is a singleton in its sample. The chain couples TRBV7-2 to TRBJ2-7; 8 bases map to TRBD2. The germline gives CDR1 SGHTA, CDR2 FQGNSA. The V segment lost 1 base and the J segment 3 bases; nucleotides outside the gene matches: 5. This CDR3 comprises 15 residues. CDR3: CASSLGGGINYEQYF. DNA of the CDR3: TGTGCCAGCAGCTTAGGCGGGGGGATAAACTACGAGCAGTACTTC.

This sequence joins TRBV2 and TRBJ2-7; 10 positions match TRBD1. V gave up 6 bases and J gave up 7 bases; unmatched junction bases: 12. This CDR3 spans 15 amino acids. Per the germline V gene, CDR1 is SNHLY and CDR2 is FYNNEI. CDR3 sequence reads: CASSNPGQGTGEQYF. In DNA form, the CDR3 reads TGTGCCAGCAGCAACCCGGGACAGGGGACGGGTGAGCAGTACTTC.

This rearrangement joins TRBV3-1 to TRBJ2-1, with 11 bases identical to TRBD2. The CDR3 has 20 residues. The V and J ends lost 4 bases and 0 bases, in that order; junction bases with no gene match: 14. Per the germline V gene, CDR1 is LGHDT and CDR2 is YNNKEL (reference sequence). This CDR3 reads CASSRRPGLAAPDSYNEQFF. DNA of the CDR3: TGTGCCAGCAGCCGCAGACCGGGACTAGCGGCCCCGGACTCCTACAATGAGCAGTTCTTC.

J is TRBJ2-1 and V is TRBV2; D gene ambiguous. CDR1 SNHLY and CDR2 FYNNEI come from the germline V gene. CDR3 length equals 11 residues. V was cut by 7 bases and J by 7 bases, with 8 bases left in between. CDR3 in amino acids: CASTVGNEQFF. For the CDR3, the DNA is TGTGCCAGCACCGTTGGGAATGAGCAGTTCTTC.

The chain couples TRBV29-1 to TRBJ2-3; D tentatively reads TRBD1 or TRBD2 (5 bases each). CDR3 length: 15 amino acids. V was trimmed by 0 bases and J by 4 bases, leaving 14 bases between them. CDR1 SQVTM and CDR2 ANQGSEA come from the germline V gene. The CDR3 DNA reads as TGCAGCGTTGAAGATGAAGGGGACGGGGCAGATACGCAGTATTTT. Translating it yields CSVEDEGDGADTQYF.

J is TRBJ2-3 and V is TRBV12-3 or TRBV12-4, with D possibly being TRBD1 (6 bases). This CDR3 has 14 residues. V was shortened by 6 bases and J by 2 bases, with 12 bases between the two germline ends. The CDR3 DNA reads as TGTGCCAGCAGCCGCGGACAGTACACAGATACGCAGTATTTT. Its translation: CASSRGQYTDTQYF.

This clonotype occurred a few times. The chain has TRBV12-3 or TRBV12-4 and TRBJ1-5; 10 bases align to TRBD1. This CDR3 contains 16 residues. The J segment lost 5 bases and the V segment lost 5 bases, leaving 9 bases of the junction unmatched. CDR3: CASSPYSGTGDQPQHF. CDR3 coding DNA: TGTGCCAGCAGTCCCTACTCCGGGACAGGGGATCAGCCCCAGCATTTT.